Given below is one T cell receptor (beta chain) in context. Antigen: not known. This entry comes from a study of cytotoxic CD8 clonotypes in ibrutinib-treated CLL. Study-wide findings and caveats: Sustained-remission and progressing patients had different sampling times.

The assay was immunoSEQ multiplex PCR, and TCRdb's table has in-frame clones only and misses some. In the table there are about 330,000 clones, around 66% of which are singletons. This clonotype was obtained from a human donor with chronic lymphocytic leukemia. Source: PBMCs, taken after 36 months of ibrutinib treatment.

CDR3: CASSLFTGNYGYTF. CDR3 DNA: TGTGCCAGCAGCTTGTTTACAGGGAACTATGGCTACACCTTC. This chain uses TRBV7-2 with TRBJ1-2; possibly TRBD1 for D (6 bases). CDR1 and CDR2 (germline): SGHTA, FQGNSA. V gave up 3 bases and J gave up 2 bases, with 10 bases separating them. The CDR3 contains 14 residues.